Presented here are 10 T cell receptor beta chains from one specimen sequenced in a study of T-cell memory formation after mild COVID-19. TCRdb itself ran the 5' RACE reads through MiXCR, one entry per CDR3 protein. The sample holds around 140,000 distinct CDR3 sequences; roughly 6.2% are singletons and the top ten take about 2.1%. What was sequenced was PBMCs or a T cell subset sorted from them (not recorded which). The receptor set was obtained from an adult woman who had mild COVID-19 (a few samples of this study predate the infection). Cell type and time point are not known.

This rearrangement joins TRBV5-1 to TRBJ1-2; D gene unclear. Trimming took off 1 base at V and 8 bases at J, with 21 bases between the two ends. Germline lookup yields CDR1 SGHRS and CDR2 YFSETQ. The length of the CDR3 is 16 residues. The CDR3 here is CASSLPSASYADGYTF. The CDR3 DNA sequence: TGCGCCAGCAGCTTGCCTTCAGCCTCTTATGCAGACGGCTACACCTTC.

This clonotype has a count of ten or more. The genes are TRBV5-1 and TRBJ2-1, with no clear D. CDR3 length: 12 amino acids. Trimming took off 5 bases at V and 5 bases at J, with 8 bases between the two ends. From germline, CDR1 is SGHRS and CDR2 YFSETQ. In DNA, the CDR3 is TGCGCCAGCAGACCCGGACACAATGAGCAGTTCTTC. It encodes CASRPGHNEQFF.

This clonotype was seen more than once but under ten times. The rearrangement uses TRBV30 and TRBJ2-3; the D call may be TRBD1 or TRBD2 (5 bases each). V was clipped by 0 bases and J by 9 bases, with 13 bases between them. The CDR3 is 13 residues long. Germline values: CDR1 GTSNPN, CDR2 SVGIG (reference sequence). The CDR3 DNA sequence: TGTGCCTGGAGTGTTAATTCGGGGCAGACGCAGTATTTT. Its protein is CAWSVNSGQTQYF.

Ten or more counts support this clonotype. This chain connects TRBV20-1 to TRBJ2-1, with TRBD2 as a possible D gene (6 bases). This CDR3 has 14 amino acids. V lost 3 bases to trimming and J lost 5 bases, with 14 bases between them. CDR1 DFQATT and CDR2 SNEGSKA come from the germline V gene (reference sequence). The CDR3 bases are TGCAGTGCTAGCGTGGCTAGCGTCCACAATGAGCAGTTCTTC. Its protein product is CSASVASVHNEQFF.

This clonotype was seen at least ten times. V usage is TRBV6-1 and J usage is TRBJ2-3; D not resolved. V was trimmed by 3 bases and J by 4 bases, leaving 14 bases between them. The CDR3 is made up of 15 amino acids. Germline V gene lookup returns CDR1 MNHNS and CDR2 SASEGT. CDR3 bases: TGTGCCAGCAGTGAGCTGAGACCGGGTTCAGATACGCAGTATTTT. It is translated as CASSELRPGSDTQYF.

This clonotype was counted many times. Written as DNA, the CDR3 is TGTGCCATCGCACCAGGGACTGCAACTAATGAAAAACTGTTTTTT. Translating it yields CAIAPGTATNEKLFF. The chain employs TRBV10-3 and TRBJ1-4; weak D call: TRBD1 (5 bases). The V gene's germline CDR1 is ENHRY and CDR2 SYGVKD. Trimming left V 8 bases short and J 0 bases short, with 13 bases between. The CDR3 runs to 15 residues.

This clonotype was counted ten times or more. The chain uses TRBV20-1 and TRBJ1-2, with unresolved D. The CDR3 contains 10 residues. Deletions cut 5 bases from V and 3 bases from J, with 4 bases between. Germline V gene lookup returns CDR1 DFQATT and CDR2 SNEGSKA (reference sequence). DNA for the CDR3: TGCAGTGCTCCGCACTATGGCTACACCTTC. This sequence encodes CSAPHYGYTF.

There are a few counts of this clonotype. V gene TRBV15 combines with J gene TRBJ2-5; TRBD2 is a possible D gene (5 bases). CDR3 length: 15 residues. Per the germline V gene, CDR1 is LNHNV and CDR2 is YYDKDF (reference sequence). V shed 4 bases and J shed 4 bases, with 16 bases lying between them. In DNA form, the CDR3 reads TGTGCCACCAGCATTATAGGGCTGGCGGGAGAGACCCAGTACTTC. Protein: CATSIIGLAGETQYF.

The table lists this clonotype with a few counts. The V gene is TRBV29-1, the J gene TRBJ2-3, with D possibly being TRBD1 (7 bases). Trimming shortened V by 5 bases and J by 4 bases, and 19 bases separated the two germline ends. The CDR3 runs 15 residues. Germline assignment: CDR1 SQVTM and CDR2 ANQGSEA. The CDR3 region is CSVYQGGRSADTQYF. The CDR3 coding sequence is TGCAGCGTTTACCAGGGGGGAAGAAGTGCAGATACGCAGTATTTT.

This clonotype was recorded at least ten times. The V call is TRBV5-5, the J call TRBJ2-2; D is unclear. Trimming took 5 bases from V and 3 from J, leaving 17 bases between them. There are 16 residues in the CDR3. Germline CDR1 and CDR2: SGHKS and YYEKEE (reference sequence). The CDR3 loop is CASSSTPRLDTGELFF. DNA of the CDR3: TGTGCCAGCAGTTCCACCCCACGGTTGGACACCGGGGAGCTGTTTTTT.